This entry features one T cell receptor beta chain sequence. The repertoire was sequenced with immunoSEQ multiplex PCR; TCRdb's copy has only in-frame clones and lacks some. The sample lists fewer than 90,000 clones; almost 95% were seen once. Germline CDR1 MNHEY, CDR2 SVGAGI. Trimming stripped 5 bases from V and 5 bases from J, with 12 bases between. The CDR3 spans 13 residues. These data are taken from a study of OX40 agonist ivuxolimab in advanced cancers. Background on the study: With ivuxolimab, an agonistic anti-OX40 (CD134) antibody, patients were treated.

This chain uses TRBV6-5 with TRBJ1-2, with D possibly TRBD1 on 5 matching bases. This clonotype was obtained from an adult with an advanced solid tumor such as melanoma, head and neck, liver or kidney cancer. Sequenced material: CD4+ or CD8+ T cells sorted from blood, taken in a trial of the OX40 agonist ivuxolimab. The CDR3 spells CASSLQGGYGYTF. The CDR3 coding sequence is TGTGCCAGCAGTCTCCAGGGAGGGTATGGCTACACCTTC.